This T cell receptor beta chain was sequenced for a study of blood T cell repertoires in COVID-19. Study at large: COVID-19 samples collected from the United States, Italy and Spain covered acute and convalescent phases. The analysed material was cDNA or gDNA that came from T cells, B-cell-depleted T cells, or PBMCs.

Per germline, CDR1 MDHEN and CDR2 SYDVKM. The ends were cut back, 2 bases at V and 5 bases at J, with 10 bases in the middle. The CDR3 extends over 14 amino acids. Repertoires were generated with immunoSEQ multiplex PCR, while TCRdb's copy carries only in-frame clones and drops some. The repertoire holds about 130,000 clones, with about 87% as singletons. This chain connects TRBV28 to TRBJ1-5, with D perhaps matching TRBD1 (5 bases). The TCR was taken from a woman aged 55-69 years with acute or convalescent COVID-19. Sequenced: peripheral blood. As DNA, the CDR3 is TGTGCCAGCAGTTTAATGGGGGGTTATCAGCCCCAGCATTTT. It specifies CASSLMGGYQPQHF.